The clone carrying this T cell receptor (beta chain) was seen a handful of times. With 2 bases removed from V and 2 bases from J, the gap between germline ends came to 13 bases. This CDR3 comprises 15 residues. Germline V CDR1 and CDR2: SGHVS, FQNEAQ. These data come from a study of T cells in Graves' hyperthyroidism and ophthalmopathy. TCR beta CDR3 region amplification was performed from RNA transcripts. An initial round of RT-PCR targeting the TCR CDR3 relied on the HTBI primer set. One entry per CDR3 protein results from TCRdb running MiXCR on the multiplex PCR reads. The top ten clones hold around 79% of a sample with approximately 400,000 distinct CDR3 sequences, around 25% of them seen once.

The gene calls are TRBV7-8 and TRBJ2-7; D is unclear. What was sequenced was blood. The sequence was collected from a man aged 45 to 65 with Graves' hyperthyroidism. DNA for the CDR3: TGTGCCAGCAGCTTAAGTCCAGTCCCTACCTACGAGCAGTACTTC. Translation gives CASSLSPVPTYEQYF.